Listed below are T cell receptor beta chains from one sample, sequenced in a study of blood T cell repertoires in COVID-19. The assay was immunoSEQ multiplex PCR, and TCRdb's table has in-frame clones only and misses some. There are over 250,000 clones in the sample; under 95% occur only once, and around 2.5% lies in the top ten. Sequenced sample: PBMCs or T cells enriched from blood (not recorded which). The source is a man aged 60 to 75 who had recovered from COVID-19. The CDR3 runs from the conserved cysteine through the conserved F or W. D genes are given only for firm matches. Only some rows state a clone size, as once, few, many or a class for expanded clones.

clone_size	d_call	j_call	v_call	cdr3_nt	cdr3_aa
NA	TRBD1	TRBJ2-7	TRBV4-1	TGCGCCAGCAGCCATGTTAGGACAGGGGGCTACGACGAGCAGTACTTC	CASSHVRTGGYDEQYF
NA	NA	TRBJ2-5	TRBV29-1	TGCAGCGTCAAGGGAGGATGGGAGACCCAGTACTTC	CSVKGGWETQYF
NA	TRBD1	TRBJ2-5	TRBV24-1	TGTGCCACCAGTGATTCTGGGACAGTTCAAGAGACCCAGTACTTC	CATSDSGTVQETQYF
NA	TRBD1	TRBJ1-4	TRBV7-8	TGTGCCAGCAGCTTACCGGGACAGATGAATGAAAAACTGTTTTTT	CASSLPGQMNEKLFF
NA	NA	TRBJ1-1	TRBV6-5	TGTGCCAGCCGACGCGGGATCAACACTGAAGCTTTCTTT	CASRRGINTEAFF
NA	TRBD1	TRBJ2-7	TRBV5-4	TGTGCCAGCAGCTTGGACAGGGGGCGCTACGAGCAGTACTTC	CASSLDRGRYEQYF
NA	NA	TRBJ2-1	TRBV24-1	TGTGCCACCAGTGATTTGGGGGGCCCCTTGCCCCTTTACAATGAGCAGTTCTTC	CATSDLGGPLPLYNEQFF
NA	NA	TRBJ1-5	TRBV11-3	TGTGCCAGCAGCCGAACGACAGTTGCGGGAGTGAATCAGCCCCAGCATTTT	CASSRTTVAGVNQPQHF
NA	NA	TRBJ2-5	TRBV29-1	TGCAGCGTTGATGGGGGGACGGAGACCCAGTACTTC	CSVDGGTETQYF
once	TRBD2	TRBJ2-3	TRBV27	TGTGCCAGCAGCTCCTCCCGACTAGCGGGGTTTTTAGATACGCAGTATTTT	CASSSSRLAGFLDTQYF
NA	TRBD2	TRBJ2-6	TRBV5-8	TGTGCCAGCAGCACGGGGGGTATCCGGGTTTTGGCTGGGGCCAACGTCCTGACTTTC	CASSTGGIRVLAGANVLTF
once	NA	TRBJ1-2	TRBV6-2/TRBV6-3	TGTGCCAGCAGTTCCAGGGAGGTACCAATCTATGGCTACACCTTC	CASSSREVPIYGYTF
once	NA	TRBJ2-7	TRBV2	TGTGCCACTAGAGGGACAACTACCTACGAGCAGTACTTC	CATRGTTTYEQYF
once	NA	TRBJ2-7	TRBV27	TGTGCCAGCAGTTTTGGGCAGTACGAGCAGTACTTC	CASSFGQYEQYF
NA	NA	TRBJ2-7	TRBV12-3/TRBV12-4	TGTGCCAGCAGTTCGAATAGCGAGCAGTACTTC	CASSSNSEQYF
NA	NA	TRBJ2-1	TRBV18	TGTGCCAGCTCATTCCAGGAGGCCGGTGAGCAGTTCTTC	CASSFQEAGEQFF
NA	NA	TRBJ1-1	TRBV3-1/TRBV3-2	TGTGCCAGCAGCCAAGGGCTCACTGAAGCTTTCTTT	CASSQGLTEAFF
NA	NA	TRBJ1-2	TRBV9	TGTGCCAGCAGCGTAGGCGACGTGGAGGGCGGCTATGGCTACACCTTC	CASSVGDVEGGYGYTF
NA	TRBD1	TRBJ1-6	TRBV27	TGTGCCAGCAGTTTATCGAGGGACAGGGGTAATTCACCCCTCCACTTT	CASSLSRDRGNSPLHF
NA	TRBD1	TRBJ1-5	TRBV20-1	TGCAGTGCTAGTACCCTCGGACAGGGAAGCAATCAGCCCCAGCATTTT	CSASTLGQGSNQPQHF
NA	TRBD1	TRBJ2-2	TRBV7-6	TGTGCCAGCAGCCCAGGGACAGGGGGCAACACCGGGGAGCTGTTTTTT	CASSPGTGGNTGELFF
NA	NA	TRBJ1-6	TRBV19	TGTGCCAGTAGTATCGGTTTCTCCTATAATTCACCCCTCCACTTT	CASSIGFSYNSPLHF
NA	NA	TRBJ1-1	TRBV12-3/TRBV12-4	TGTGCCAGCAGTCAGTCCCAGAACACTGAAGCTTTCTTT	CASSQSQNTEAFF
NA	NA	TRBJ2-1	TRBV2	TGTGCCAGCAGCGGGACACCACTTCGCGATGAGCAGTTCTTC	CASSGTPLRDEQFF
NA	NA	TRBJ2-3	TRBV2	TGTGCCAGCAGGGACTCCGAGAGCACAGATACGCAGTATTTT	CASRDSESTDTQYF
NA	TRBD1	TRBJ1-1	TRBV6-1	TGTGCCAGCAGTGAAGTTTGGACAGGGGGTGATGAAGCTTTCTTT	CASSEVWTGGDEAFF
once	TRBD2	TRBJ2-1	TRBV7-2	TGTGCCAGCAGCTTAGGGGCTACTAGCGGGAGGGTGGATGAGCAGTTCTTC	CASSLGATSGRVDEQFF
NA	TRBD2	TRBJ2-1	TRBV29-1	TGCAGCGTCCAAACTAGCGGGGAAGAGTCCTACAATGAGCAGTTCTTC	CSVQTSGEESYNEQFF
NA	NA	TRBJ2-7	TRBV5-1	TGCGCCAGCAGAGCCCAAGCGGGCCAGACAGGGACCGGGGAGCAGTACTTC	CASRAQAGQTGTGEQYF
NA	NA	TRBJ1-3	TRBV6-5	TGTGCCAGCAGTCGAACCAGGGCCTCTGGAAACACCATATATTTT	CASSRTRASGNTIYF
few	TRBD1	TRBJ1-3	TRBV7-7	TGTGCTAGCAGCTCCCAAAGTAACAGGGGCGGAGGAAACACCATATATTTT	CASSSQSNRGGGNTIYF